The 7 T cell receptor beta chains below all came from one sample that was sequenced in a study of blood T cell repertoires in COVID-19. Assay: immunoSEQ multiplex PCR; the TCRdb copy retains only in-frame clones and omits some. The table has a few hundred thousand clones, about nine tenths seen once. The sequencing sample was made of peripheral blood. The receptors here all came from a woman aged 30 to 39 with COVID-19, enrolled during active disease.

The rearrangement joins TRBV9 to TRBJ1-2, with D possibly matching TRBD1 (6 bases). Germline V gene lookup returns CDR1 SGDLS and CDR2 YYNGEE. Trimming took 2 bases from V and 6 from J, leaving 11 bases between them. The CDR3 is 13 residues long. The CDR3 sequence is CASSVAGVDGYTF. The CDR3 region has the DNA TGTGCCAGCAGCGTCGCAGGGGTGGATGGCTACACCTTC.

This rearrangement joins TRBV7-3 to TRBJ2-1, with 8 bases matching TRBD2. The CDR3 extends over 15 amino acids. V trimming: 4 bases; J trimming: 2 bases; junction bases outside the gene matches: 4. The germline V gene encodes CDR1 SGHTA and CDR2 FQGTGA. CDR3 residues: CASSSTSGTYNEQFF. The DNA of the CDR3 is TGTGCCAGCAGCTCAACTAGCGGTACCTACAATGAGCAGTTCTTC.

A single count supports this clone. This rearrangement joins TRBV6-5 to TRBJ1-2; 7 bases are shared with TRBD1. V shed 6 bases, J shed 8 bases, and the junction held 6 bases outside the gene matches. The CDR3 contains 12 residues. Per the germline V gene, CDR1 is MNHEY and CDR2 is SVGAGI. The CDR3 coding sequence is TGTGCCAGCAGCCGGGGCAGGGGGGGCTACACCTTC. Translating gives CASSRGRGGYTF.

The CDR3 DNA sequence: TGTGCCAGCAGCGTAGATGACAGGGGGTTCTATGGCTACACCTTC. This sequence encodes CASSVDDRGFYGYTF. V and J are TRBV9 and TRBJ1-2; 9 bases line up with TRBD1. Germline values: CDR1 SGDLS, CDR2 YYNGEE. The V and J ends lost 0 bases and 4 bases, in that order; junction bases with no gene match: 4. The CDR3 is 15 amino acids.

J is TRBJ2-4 and V is TRBV9; D remains unclear. The V gene's germline CDR1 is SGDLS and CDR2 YYNGEE. V lost 3 bases and J 5 bases, leaving 9 bases between the germline ends. The CDR3 sequence is 13 residues long. The CDR3 is CASSDRSENIQYF. CDR3 nucleotide sequence: TGTGCCAGCAGCGACAGAAGTGAAAACATTCAGTACTTC. The variable domain in full, with the rest retrieved from reference TRBV9 and TRBJ2-4, is DSGVTQTPKHLITATGQRVTLRCSPRSGDLSVYWYQQSLDQGLQFLIQYYNGEERAKGNILERFSAQQFPDLHSELNLSSLELGDSALYFCASSDRSENIQYFGAGTRLSVL.

The rearrangement uses TRBV24-1 and TRBJ2-3; 10 bases agree with TRBD1. This CDR3 is 16 amino acids long. Germline-derived CDR1 and CDR2 are KGHDR and SFDVKD. With 3 bases clipped from V and 3 bases from J, the junction kept 5 bases outside the gene matches. CDR3 in amino acids: CATSDRQGARTDTQYF. The CDR3 bases are TGTGCCACCAGTGATCGACAGGGGGCGCGGACAGATACGCAGTATTTT.

The J gene is TRBJ2-1, the V gene TRBV6-1; 7 bases are a match to TRBD1. Looked up from germline, CDR1 is MNHNS and CDR2 is SASEGT. The CDR3 runs to 15 residues. V shed 1 base and J 5 bases; nucleotides not matched to a gene: 5. The CDR3, as DNA: TGTGCCAGCAGTGAAGGGCAGGGGGTAAACAATGAGCAGTTCTTC. Protein product: CASSEGQGVNNEQFF.